This entry describes one T cell receptor (beta chain). The data originate from a study of cytomegalovirus exposure and HLA in healthy donors. PCR primers comprised 60 Vbeta and 13 Jbeta primers. This table comes from immunoSEQ multiplex PCR, and its TCRdb copy is limited to in-frame clones, with some not included. The sample shows more than 85,000 clones, 65% to 75% of them seen only once. The sequenced sample consisted of PBMCs. The sequence came from a woman aged 18 to 35 in good health and CMV-seropositive.

CDR3 DNA sequence: TGCGCCAGCAGTGATTATCGAGGGTGGGGCACAGATACGCAGTATTTT. Translation: CASSDYRGWGTDTQYF. The gene calls are TRBV10-2 and TRBJ2-3; TRBD2 might be the D (5 bases). Germline CDR1 and CDR2: WSHSY and SAAADI. V lost 3 bases, J lost 1 base, and 14 bases lay in between. The CDR3 totals 16 residues.